This TCR beta chain stems from a study of identifying expanded T cells in peripheral blood. The data were produced by immunoSEQ multiplex PCR, yet TCRdb's version contains in-frame clones alone and is incomplete. The table includes some 75,000 clones, 90% detected once. The clonotype comes from a person aged 18 to 75 in good health. Sequencing was carried out using blood.

The CDR3 protein is CASSHSGGGMLETQYF. The CDR3 DNA sequence: TGTGCCAGCAGCCACTCGGGGGGGGGTATGTTAGAGACCCAGTACTTC. The chain has TRBV9 and TRBJ2-5; TRBD2 matches at 8 bases. The J segment lost 4 bases and the V segment lost 4 bases, leaving 12 bases of the junction unmatched. CDR3 length: 16 residues. Per germline, CDR1 SGDLS and CDR2 YYNGEE.